This section outlines one T cell receptor beta chain sequence together with its context. The antigen is not known. This sample stems from a study of T cells after posttransplantation cyclophosphamide. V shed 5 bases and J 0 bases; nucleotides not matched to a gene: 0. The CDR3 has 13 amino acids. The germline V gene encodes CDR1 SEHNR and CDR2 FQNEAQ (reference sequence). Study-wide findings and caveats: Recipient CMV seropositivity and CMV reactivation strongly tracked TRB clonality. Tissue-infiltrating T cells from skin or gut overlapped little with blood T cells. Later blood repertoires were often dominated by clones from the donor CD8+ memory compartment.

Using immunoSEQ multiplex PCR, the repertoire was profiled, and TCRdb retains in-frame clones only, with some absent. The profile shows some 11,000 clones, roughly 2% of them singletons. Busulfan-fludarabine conditioning, marrow transplant, and cyclophosphamide on days +3 and +4 were administered. This sequence originates from a young adult male patient who received an allogeneic stem cell transplant from a related donor, was CMV-positive, and had no GVHD. Some T cells may be graft donor cells. This sample comprised PBMCs, obtained after allogeneic stem cell transplant with posttransplant cyclophosphamide. The chain is built from TRBV7-9 and TRBJ1-2, with 7 nucleotides matching TRBD1. CDR3: CASSGQANYGYTF. The DNA of the CDR3 is TGTGCCAGCAGCGGACAGGCTAACTATGGCTACACCTTC.